A selection of T cell receptor beta chains follows, all from one sample in a study of T cells in Graves' hyperthyroidism and ophthalmopathy. One entry per CDR3 protein results from TCRdb running MiXCR on the multiplex PCR reads. The top ten clones hold around 48% of a sample with 350,000 or so distinct CDR3 sequences, under 25% of them seen once. The sample was blood. Receptors originate from a woman aged 45-59 years with Graves' hyperthyroidism. Each CDR3 is given with its conserved first and last residue. Fields, in order: CDR3 protein, V gene.

CDR3aa: CASSQGLANTGELFF
v_gene: TRBV14

CDR3aa: CASSRDRPSYNEQFF
v_gene: TRBV6-1

CDR3aa: CASSWGPSYEQYF
v_gene: TRBV7-3

CDR3aa: CASSLYGGNYEQYF
v_gene: TRBV5-1

CDR3aa: CSASRGLGNTEAFF
v_gene: TRBV20-1

CDR3aa: CASSFRREVRNEQFF
v_gene: TRBV28

CDR3aa: CASSLGWSPSTDTQYF
v_gene: TRBV7-9

CDR3aa: CASSASGQVSYEQYF
v_gene: TRBV7-2

CDR3aa: CASSLGTSDNEQFF
v_gene: TRBV5-1

CDR3aa: CASSLTTIPGLLKQETQYF
v_gene: TRBV7-7

CDR3aa: CASSELDLPNTEAFF
v_gene: TRBV10-1

CDR3aa: CASSLDWNTEAFF
v_gene: TRBV28